This TCR beta chain derives from a study of T cell responses to AZD1222 COVID-19 vaccine. On this clone: Its antigen is unknown.

Findings and limits, study-wide: Spike as a whole was targeted by vaccine-associated CD4 TCRs, dominant at 160-218 and 743-854. At study baseline, merely roughly 6 AZD1222 recipients were seropositive.

Profiled with immunoSEQ multiplex PCR; TCRdb holds only in-frame clones, not every one. The repertoire holds approximately 140,000 clones, 70% to 90% seen once, with just under 3% in the top ten. The CDR3 has 12 amino acids. Germline V gene sequence: CDR1 LGHDT, CDR2 YNNKEL (reference sequence). V lost 3 bases and J 3 bases, leaving 3 bases between the germline ends. Source: peripheral blood, taken on day 0 of AZD1222 vaccination. The chain carries TRBV3-1 (or the pseudogene TRBV3-2) and TRBJ2-4; D is unresolved. The origin of this receptor is an adult in good health. The CDR3 region is CASSQVKNIQYF. The CDR3 coding sequence is TGTGCCAGCAGCCAGGTCAAAAACATTCAGTACTTC.